These T cell receptor beta chains were read from a single sample in a study of blood T cell repertoires in COVID-19. TCRdb's table, derived via immunoSEQ multiplex PCR, lists solely in-frame clones and lacks some. There are 100,000 or so clones in the sample; almost 95% occur only once, and around 5.8% lies in the top ten. Sequenced sample: peripheral blood. These TCRs come from a man aged 45 to 65 with active COVID-19. Each CDR3 is given with its conserved first and last residue. A D gene is named only where the DNA matches it firmly. Clone size, where shown, is once, few, many, or a class for clones that have expanded.

J: TRBJ1-2; V: TRBV2; size: few; D: TRBD1; CDR3: CASRGQGRLYGYTF; DNA: TGTGCCAGCAGAGGACAGGGGCGGCTCTATGGCTACACCTTC
J: TRBJ2-1; V: TRBV9; size: once; D: TRBD2; CDR3: CASSPGTSGRANEQFF; DNA: TGTGCCAGCAGCCCCGGGACTAGCGGGAGGGCCAATGAGCAGTTCTTC
J: TRBJ1-1; V: TRBV13; size: .; D: .; CDR3: CASSLGGLGFRDTEAFF; DNA: TGTGCCAGCAGCTTAGGGGGACTTGGGTTTAGGGACACTGAAGCTTTCTTT
J: TRBJ2-5; V: TRBV20-1; size: .; D: .; CDR3: CSASGRAGTPPETQYF; DNA: TGCAGTGCTAGTGGTAGGGCGGGAACGCCCCCGGAGACCCAGTACTTC
J: TRBJ2-2; V: TRBV19; size: .; D: .; CDR3: CASSIYGSTGELFF; DNA: TGTGCCAGTAGTATATATGGCAGCACCGGGGAGCTGTTTTTT
J: TRBJ2-7; V: TRBV6-1; size: .; D: TRBD1; CDR3: CASSETGGPYEQYF; DNA: TGTGCCAGCAGTGAAACAGGGGGACCCTACGAGCAGTACTTC
J: TRBJ1-5; V: TRBV2; size: once; D: TRBD1; CDR3: CASSLQGGNQPQHF; DNA: TGTGCCAGCAGTTTACAGGGGGGCAATCAGCCCCAGCATTTT
J: TRBJ2-2; V: TRBV7-2; size: .; D: TRBD1; CDR3: CASSPTGNEAGELFF; DNA: TGTGCCAGCAGCCCGACAGGGAATGAAGCCGGGGAGCTGTTTTTT
J: TRBJ2-5; V: TRBV19; size: once; D: .; CDR3: CASSIEGRGSETQYF; DNA: TGTGCCAGTAGTATAGAAGGCAGGGGCTCAGAGACCCAGTACTTC
J: TRBJ2-5; V: TRBV5-1; size: .; D: .; CDR3: CASSLQETQYF; DNA: TGCGCCAGCAGTCTTCAAGAGACCCAGTACTTC
J: TRBJ1-1; V: TRBV5-1; size: .; D: TRBD1; CDR3: CASSLGDREYMNTEAFF; DNA: TGCGCCAGCAGCTTGGGGGACAGGGAATACATGAACACTGAAGCTTTCTTT
J: TRBJ1-1; V: TRBV7-7; size: once; D: .; CDR3: CASSRHLSTEAFF; DNA: TGTGCTAGCAGCCGTCACCTGAGCACTGAAGCTTTCTTT
J: TRBJ2-5; V: TRBV5-1; size: .; D: TRBD2; CDR3: CASSFPTSGSQETQYF; DNA: TGCGCCAGCAGCTTCCCAACTAGCGGGAGCCAAGAGACCCAGTACTTC
J: TRBJ2-5; V: TRBV5-1; size: .; D: TRBD1; CDR3: CASRPTGQPQETQYF; DNA: TGCGCCAGCAGACCTACGGGACAGCCCCAAGAGACCCAGTACTTC
J: TRBJ2-7; V: TRBV6-5; size: few; D: TRBD1; CDR3: CAIHRGTGLYEQYF; DNA: TGTGCCATCCACCGCGGGACAGGGCTCTACGAGCAGTACTTC
J: TRBJ2-1; V: TRBV5-1; size: .; D: TRBD2; CDR3: CASSLGLAGEGNEQFF; DNA: TGCGCCAGCAGCCTGGGACTAGCGGGAGAGGGGAATGAGCAGTTCTTC
J: TRBJ2-3; V: TRBV6-5; size: .; D: TRBD2; CDR3: CASSFSGITDTQYF; DNA: TGTGCCAGCAGCTTCAGCGGGATCACAGATACGCAGTATTTT
J: TRBJ2-7; V: TRBV12-3/TRBV12-4; size: once; D: .; CDR3: CASSQSYEQYF; DNA: TGTGCCAGCAGTCAGTCCTACGAGCAGTACTTC
J: TRBJ1-3; V: TRBV6-5; size: .; D: .; CDR3: CASKSGSSPGNTIYF; DNA: TGTGCCAGCAAAAGCGGAAGTTCCCCGGGAAACACCATATATTTT
J: TRBJ1-6; V: TRBV20-1; size: .; D: .; CDR3: CSASTAYSSYNSPLHF; DNA: TGCAGTGCTAGTACGGCTTACAGCTCCTATAATTCACCCCTCCACTTT
J: TRBJ2-7; V: TRBV6-2/TRBV6-3; size: .; D: TRBD2; CDR3: CASSYSPGLAGDVEQYF; DNA: TGTGCCAGCAGTTACTCCCCGGGTTTAGCGGGAGATGTCGAGCAGTACTTC
J: TRBJ1-1; V: TRBV7-9; size: .; D: .; CDR3: CASSLAGRETEAFF; DNA: TGTGCCAGCAGCTTAGCCGGACGGGAAACTGAAGCTTTCTTT
J: TRBJ1-2; V: TRBV27; size: few; D: TRBD1; CDR3: CASSADRGSYTF; DNA: TGTGCCAGCAGTGCCGACAGGGGGAGCTACACCTTC
J: TRBJ2-2; V: TRBV30; size: .; D: TRBD2; CDR3: CAWDSGRALTGELFF; DNA: TGTGCCTGGGATAGCGGGAGGGCCCTCACCGGGGAGCTGTTTTTT
J: TRBJ2-1; V: TRBV7-3; size: .; D: TRBD1; CDR3: CASSPLRGTGDNEQFF; DNA: TGTGCCAGCAGCCCACTTCGCGGGACAGGGGACAATGAGCAGTTCTTC
J: TRBJ2-7; V: TRBV9; size: .; D: .; CDR3: CASSSGGAGYEQYF; DNA: TGTGCCAGCAGCTCCGGCGGGGCAGGTTACGAGCAGTACTTC
J: TRBJ2-5; V: TRBV7-3; size: .; D: .; CDR3: CASSGGSLETQYF; DNA: TGTGCCAGCAGCGGGGGGTCGCTGGAGACCCAGTACTTC
J: TRBJ1-6; V: TRBV7-9; size: .; D: .; CDR3: CASSFQGNSPLHF; DNA: TGTGCCAGCAGCTTTCAGGGCAATTCACCCCTCCACTTT
J: TRBJ1-1; V: TRBV27; size: .; D: TRBD1; CDR3: CASSFQGGYTEAFF; DNA: TGTGCCAGCAGTTTTCAAGGGGGCTATACTGAAGCTTTCTTT
J: TRBJ2-4; V: TRBV25-1; size: .; D: .; CDR3: CASSDQAKNIQYF; DNA: TGTGCCAGCAGTGACCAAGCCAAAAACATTCAGTACTTC
J: TRBJ1-2; V: TRBV6-5; size: .; D: .; CDR3: CASRYRTEDYGYTF; DNA: TGTGCCAGCAGATACCGGACGGAGGACTATGGCTACACCTTC
J: TRBJ1-2; V: TRBV9; size: .; D: TRBD1; CDR3: CASSPRDSISYGYTF; DNA: TGTGCCAGCAGCCCCCGGGACAGTATCAGCTATGGCTACACCTTC
J: TRBJ2-7; V: TRBV28; size: .; D: .; CDR3: CASRYGGVAYEQYF; DNA: TGTGCCAGCAGATACGGGGGTGTGGCCTACGAGCAGTACTTC
J: TRBJ2-7; V: TRBV28; size: .; D: .; CDR3: CASTSMGQEQYF; DNA: TGTGCCAGCACCTCGATGGGGCAAGAGCAGTACTTC
J: TRBJ1-1; V: TRBV7-9; size: .; D: TRBD1; CDR3: CASSRGQALMNTEAFF; DNA: TGTGCCAGCAGCCGTGGACAGGCCCTTATGAACACTGAAGCTTTCTTT
J: TRBJ1-1; V: TRBV28; size: .; D: .; CDR3: CASSLLGKTRGTFF; DNA: TGTGCCAGCAGTTTACTCGGAAAAACTCGAGGGACTTTCTTT
J: TRBJ2-7; V: TRBV29-1; size: few; D: TRBD1; CDR3: CSVTGSTYEQYF; DNA: TGCAGCGTGACAGGGTCAACCTACGAGCAGTACTTC
J: TRBJ2-1; V: TRBV5-1; size: .; D: .; CDR3: CASSDTQSKQFF; DNA: TGCGCCAGCAGCGATACCCAGTCGAAGCAGTTCTTC
J: TRBJ2-2; V: TRBV2; size: .; D: TRBD2; CDR3: CASSSRLAGGPGTGELFF; DNA: TGTGCCAGCAGTTCTAGACTAGCGGGAGGGCCGGGGACCGGGGAGCTGTTTTTT
J: TRBJ2-7; V: TRBV19; size: .; D: TRBD2; CDR3: CASSPRTSGSRGQYF; DNA: TGTGCCAGTAGTCCTCGGACTAGCGGGAGCCGTGGGCAGTACTTC
J: TRBJ2-7; V: TRBV28; size: .; D: TRBD2; CDR3: CASSQTSGGSYEQYF; DNA: TGTGCCAGCAGCCAGACTAGCGGGGGCTCCTACGAGCAGTACTTC
J: TRBJ1-1; V: TRBV30; size: .; D: .; CDR3: CAWSLRSPQAFF; DNA: TGTGCCTGGAGTCTCCGGTCCCCTCAAGCTTTCTTT
J: TRBJ2-1; V: TRBV9; size: .; D: TRBD2; CDR3: CASSVGLAESNEQFF; DNA: TGTGCCAGCAGCGTAGGACTAGCGGAAAGCAATGAGCAGTTCTTC
J: TRBJ1-1; V: TRBV6-6; size: .; D: .; CDR3: CASSLRGTDTEAFF; DNA: TGTGCCAGCAGCCTACGCGGGACGGACACTGAAGCTTTCTTT